Listed here are 2 T cell receptor beta chains from one sample, sequenced in a study of PD-L1 blockade in urothelial cancer. TCRdb's copy holds only in-frame clones and misses some; the assay was immunoSEQ multiplex PCR. The data contain about 95,000 clones, about nine tenths of them singletons. Time point reported: pretreatment peripheral blood. The sample in question was PBMCs, obtained around atezolizumab (anti-PD-L1) treatment. These receptors were collected from a man aged 55 to 70 with urothelial cancer.

J is TRBJ2-3 and V is TRBV6-1, with 8 bases identical to TRBD2. Germline CDR1 reads MNHNS; CDR2 reads SASEGT. The CDR3 extends over 13 amino acids. The J segment lost 5 bases and the V segment lost 4 bases, leaving 2 bases of the junction unmatched. The chain's CDR3 is CASSGGLGDTQYF. CDR3 nucleotide sequence: TGTGCCAGCAGTGGGGGACTAGGAGATACGCAGTATTTT.

The chain joins TRBV28 to TRBJ2-1; the D gene is possibly TRBD2 (6 bases). CDR1 is MDHEN and CDR2 is SYDVKM in the germline V gene. There are 15 residues in the CDR3. V lost 5 bases and J lost 9, with 20 bases in between. The CDR3, as DNA: TGTGCCAGCAGTCTACCCCCGACGGGGGAGACTGAGCAGTTCTTC. Amino acids: CASSLPPTGETEQFF.